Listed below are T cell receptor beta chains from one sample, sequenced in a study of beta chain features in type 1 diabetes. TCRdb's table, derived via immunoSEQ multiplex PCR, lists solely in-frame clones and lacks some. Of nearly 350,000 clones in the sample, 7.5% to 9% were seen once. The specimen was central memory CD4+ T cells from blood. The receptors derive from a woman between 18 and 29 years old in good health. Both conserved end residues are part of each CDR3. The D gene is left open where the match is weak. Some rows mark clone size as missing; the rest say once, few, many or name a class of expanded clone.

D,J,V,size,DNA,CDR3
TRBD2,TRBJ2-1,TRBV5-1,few,TGCGCCAGCAGCTCCCTAGCGGGAGGGGGCTACAATGAGCAGTTCTTC,CASSSLAGGGYNEQFF
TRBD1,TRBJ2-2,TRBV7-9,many,TGTGCCAGCAGGTCTACAGGGGACGCCGGGGAGCTGTTTTTT,CASRSTGDAGELFF
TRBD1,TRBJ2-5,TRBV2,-,TGTGCCAGCAGTTCCCGAAAGGGGGCAGGAGAGACCCAGTACTTC,CASSSRKGAGETQYF
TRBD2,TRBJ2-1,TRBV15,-,TGTGCCACCAGCAGAGCTTCCGGGAGGGTATATCACAATGAGCAGTTCTTC,CATSRASGRVYHNEQFF
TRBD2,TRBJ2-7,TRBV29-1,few,TGCAGCGTTGCGAGGACTAGCGGGAGTTACGAGCAGTACTTC,CSVARTSGSYEQYF
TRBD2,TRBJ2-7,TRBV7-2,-,TGTGCCAGCAGCGTCGTAGCGGGAGTGTACGAGCAGTACTTC,CASSVVAGVYEQYF
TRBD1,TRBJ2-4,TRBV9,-,TGTGCCAGCAGCGGAAGGACAGGGCTAGCCAAAAACATTCAGTACTTC,CASSGRTGLAKNIQYF
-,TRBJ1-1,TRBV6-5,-,TGTGCCAGCAGTTACGGGGGAAGCACTGAAGCTTTCTTT,CASSYGGSTEAFF
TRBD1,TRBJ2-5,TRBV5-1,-,TGCGCCAGCAGCTTGGGACAGGGACAAGAGACCCAGTACTTC,CASSLGQGQETQYF
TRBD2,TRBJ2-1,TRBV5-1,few,TGCGCCAGCAGCATGGGGACTAGCAGTCACAATGAGCAGTTCTTC,CASSMGTSSHNEQFF
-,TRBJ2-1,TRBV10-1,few,TGCGCCAGCAGTGACCCCGGACCTCACGCCTCCTACAATGAGCAGTTCTTC,CASSDPGPHASYNEQFF
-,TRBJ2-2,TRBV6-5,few,TGTGCCAGCAGTTTAGGCAGGGGAGACGTGGAGCTGTTTTTT,CASSLGRGDVELFF
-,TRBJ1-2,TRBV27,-,TGTGCCAGCAGTGACGGTCCCTATGGCTACACCTTC,CASSDGPYGYTF
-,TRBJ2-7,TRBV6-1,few,TGTGCCAGCAGCCTGCCGGGACGGAACTACGAGCAGTACTTC,CASSLPGRNYEQYF
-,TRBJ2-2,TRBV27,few,TGTGCCAGCAGTCCGACTCCAGGGTACACCGGGGAGCTGTTTTTT,CASSPTPGYTGELFF
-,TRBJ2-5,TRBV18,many,TGTGCCAGCTCACCAAGGACAGGGAGGACTAGCTCTTCGAAGTACTTC,CASSPRTGRTSSSKYF
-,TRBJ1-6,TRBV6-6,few,TGTGCCAGCAGTTACGTGTCAGGGGCTTCACCCCTCCACTTT,CASSYVSGASPLHF
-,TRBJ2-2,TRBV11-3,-,TGTGCCAGCAGCTCCGGAGATGCCGGGGAGCTGTTTTTT,CASSSGDAGELFF
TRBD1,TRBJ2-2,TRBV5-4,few,TGTGCCAGCAGCTTCGGACAGGGGAGGACCGGGGAGCTGTTTTTT,CASSFGQGRTGELFF
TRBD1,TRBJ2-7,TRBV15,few,TGTGCCACCAGCAGAAAAGGACAGGGGAGGGACGAGCAGTACTTC,CATSRKGQGRDEQYF
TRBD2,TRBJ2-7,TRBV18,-,TGTGCCAGCTCACCAACGCCAAGCGGGAGTTATATCTACGAGCAGTACTTC,CASSPTPSGSYIYEQYF
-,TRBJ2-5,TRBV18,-,TGTGCCAGCTCAGGTTTGAGTGAGCAGTACTTC,CASSGLSEQYF
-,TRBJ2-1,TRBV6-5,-,TGTGCCAGCAGTCGTGAGGCTAGTAACGGTGAGCAGTTCTTC,CASSREASNGEQFF
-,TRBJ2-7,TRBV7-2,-,TGTGCCAGCGGAGAGGGCCACTCCTACGAGCAGTACTTC,CASGEGHSYEQYF
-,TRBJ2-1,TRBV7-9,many,TGTGCCAGCAGCCCCACTAATGAGCAGTTCTTC,CASSPTNEQFF
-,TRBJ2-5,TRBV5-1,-,TGTGCCAGCAGCTTGGTGTCGCAGGAAGAGACCCAGTACTTC,CASSLVSQEETQYF
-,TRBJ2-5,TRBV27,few,TGTGCCAGCAGGGGGTCCACAGGGTCGGAATGGAAGACCCAGTACTTC,CASRGSTGSEWKTQYF
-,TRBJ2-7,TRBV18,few,TGTGCCAGCTCTCCCACGACGAGAAGCTCCTACGAGCAGTACTTC,CASSPTTRSSYEQYF
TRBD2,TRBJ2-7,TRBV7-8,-,TGTGCCAGCAGCTTAGCGCAGAGCGGGGCCTACGAGCAGTACTTC,CASSLAQSGAYEQYF
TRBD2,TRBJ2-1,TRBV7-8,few,TGTGCCAGCAGCTTAGTGACTAGCGGGGACAATGAGCAGTTCTTC,CASSLVTSGDNEQFF
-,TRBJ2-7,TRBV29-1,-,TGCAGCGTTGACAGCGACGGCTACGAGCAGTACTTC,CSVDSDGYEQYF
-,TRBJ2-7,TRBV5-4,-,TGTGCCAGCAGCTTGCCAGCGAGACCCTACGAGCAGTACTTC,CASSLPARPYEQYF
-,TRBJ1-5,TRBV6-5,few,TGTGCCAGCACCTGGGACGGCAATCAGCCCCAGCATTTT,CASTWDGNQPQHF
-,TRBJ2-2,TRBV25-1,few,TGTGCCAGCAGTGATGGACGCAGGGGACTCGGGGAGCTGTTTTTT,CASSDGRRGLGELFF
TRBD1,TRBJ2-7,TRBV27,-,TGTGCCAGCAGTAGGGGGCGGACCTACGAGCAGTACTTC,CASSRGRTYEQYF
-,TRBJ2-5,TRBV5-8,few,TGTGCCAGCAGCCTACTCCGAGATTCCCAAGAGACCCAGTACTTC,CASSLLRDSQETQYF